The 8 T cell receptor beta chains presented below share a single source sample, sequenced in a study of T-cell reconstitution after alpha-beta-depleted transplantation in children. As it was prepared, the TCRbeta library received unique molecular identifiers. TCRdb recomputed calls from the PCR reads with MiXCR, one row per CDR3 protein. The sample records about 200,000 distinct CDR3 sequences, approximately 8.4% being singletons. The sequences come from PBMCs, mostly from graft donor cells, collected 360 days after TCRalphabeta/CD19-depleted stem cell transplant. The receptor set was obtained from a male patient under 10 years old who had a stem cell transplant for acute myeloid leukemia, so the T cells may come from the graft donor.

The genes are TRBV7-9 and TRBJ1-2; D not certain. V was clipped by 1 base and J by 1 base, with 7 bases between them. From germline, CDR1 is SEHNR and CDR2 FQNEAQ (reference sequence). CDR3 length: 14 residues. As DNA, the CDR3 is TGTGCCAGCAGCTTAGAGTCCCATAACTATGGCTACACCTTC. Amino acids: CASSLESHNYGYTF.

This clonotype was seen only a few times. The rearrangement uses TRBV10-3 and TRBJ1-5; perhaps TRBD1 as D (6 bases). Germline assignment: CDR1 ENHRY and CDR2 SYGVKD. Deletions cut 2 bases from V and 8 bases from J, with 19 bases between. The CDR3 spans 16 residues. CDR3 nucleotide sequence: TGTGCCATCAGTGAGGGGGCAGGGGTCCCGACGGAGCCCCAGCATTTT. Protein: CAISEGAGVPTEPQHF.

This clonotype was seen at least ten times. This rearrangement joins TRBV6-5 to TRBJ2-1, with TRBD1 as a possible D gene (7 bases). V lost 5 bases and J 4 bases, leaving 15 bases between the germline ends. This CDR3 has 15 residues. Germline assignment: CDR1 MNHEY and CDR2 SVGAGI. The CDR3 bases are TGTGCCAGCAGTCCCAGGGGGGCCCTTTACAATGAGCAGTTCTTC. Its translation is CASSPRGALYNEQFF.

This clonotype was detected only a few times. The chain joins TRBV5-1 to TRBJ2-3; D is possibly TRBD2 (5 bases). CDR1 is SGHRS, CDR2 YFSETQ, per germline. Trimming removed 0 bases from V and 2 bases from J, with 16 bases in between. The CDR3 is 17 residues long. In DNA, the CDR3 is TGCGCCAGCAGCTTGGACCCCAGCGGACGTCCCACAGATACGCAGTATTTT. It translates to CASSLDPSGRPTDTQYF.

The V and J genes are TRBV19 and TRBJ2-2, with D unclear. The CDR3 has 14 residues. Germline CDR1 and CDR2: LNHDA and SQIVND (reference sequence). V lost 5 bases to trimming and J lost 4 bases, with 11 bases between them. CDR3 amino acids: CASSPSRSTGELFF. As DNA, the CDR3 is TGTGCCAGTAGTCCCTCGAGGTCCACCGGGGAGCTGTTTTTT.

V usage is TRBV5-1 and J usage is TRBJ2-1, with TRBD2 matching 7 bases. The germline V gene encodes CDR1 SGHRS and CDR2 YFSETQ. This CDR3 is built from 14 residues. The V and J ends lost 0 bases and 7 bases, in that order; junction bases with no gene match: 4. The CDR3 is CASSLAGLVNEQFF. CDR3 nucleotide sequence: TGCGCCAGCAGCTTGGCAGGACTAGTTAATGAGCAGTTCTTC.

This clonotype was observed a handful of times. The V and J genes are TRBV4-2 and TRBJ1-5; 11 bases match TRBD1. This CDR3 is 15 amino acids long. CDR1 is LGHNA and CDR2 is YNFKEQ in the germline V gene. The junction had 5 bases not matched to a gene; V was cut back by 4 bases and J by 6 bases. CDR3 in amino acids: CASSPSGTGGQPQHF. Here the CDR3 DNA reads TGTGCCAGCAGCCCATCCGGGACAGGGGGTCAGCCCCAGCATTTT.

This clonotype was seen many times. The J gene is TRBJ2-6, the V gene TRBV12-3 or TRBV12-4, with D possibly matching TRBD2 (6 bases). V lost 8 bases and J lost 1, with 6 bases in between. This CDR3 contains 13 residues. CDR3 residues: CASGRSGANVLTF. The CDR3 nucleotides are TGTGCCAGCGGGAGGTCTGGGGCCAACGTCCTGACTTTC.